These 16 T cell receptor beta chains were all obtained from the same sample, sequenced in a study of T cells after yellow fever vaccination. MiXCR was run by TCRdb on the 5' RACE reads, yielding one entry per CDR3 protein. The table lists 150,000 to 200,000 distinct CDR3 sequences, roughly 11% of them singletons. This material consisted of CD8+ T cells sorted from PBMCs, taken 15 days after the yellow fever booster vaccination. These receptors were collected from a man aged 18 to 29 who received the YFV17D yellow fever vaccine.

This clonotype showed up just a few times. The chain links TRBV12-3 or TRBV12-4 to TRBJ1-2, with D unclear. V lost 6 bases and J lost 2, with 10 bases in between. The CDR3 has 13 residues. The CDR3 DNA reads as TGTGCCAGCAGCCCGGGAGACAACTATGGCTACACCTTC. It specifies CASSPGDNYGYTF.

In its sample, this clonotype was seen a few times. The chain carries TRBV14 and TRBJ2-1; TRBD2 might be the D (5 bases). The germline CDR1 and CDR2 sequences are SGHDN and FVKESK. This CDR3 is 17 amino acids long. Trimming removed 0 bases from V and 8 bases from J, with 20 bases in between. The CDR3 region is CASSQDPPGKDGDEQFF. The DNA of the CDR3 is TGTGCCAGCAGCCAAGATCCCCCGGGAAAGGACGGCGATGAGCAGTTCTTC.

The chain has TRBV4-1 and TRBJ1-5, with no clear D. The V end lost 0 bases, the J end lost 0 bases, and 9 bases lay between the germline ends. This CDR3 is built from 16 residues. In germline, CDR1 is MGHRA, CDR2 YSYEKL. The CDR3 nucleotides read TGCGCCAGCAGCCAAGAGGGCTCCTATAGCAATCAGCCCCAGCATTTT. Protein sequence: CASSQEGSYSNQPQHF.

The table lists this clonotype with a few counts. This chain uses TRBV29-1 with TRBJ2-5, with 11 bases identical to TRBD1. There are 14 residues in the CDR3. The trim removed 3 bases at V and 8 bases at J, leaving 8 bases unmatched. The germline gives CDR1 SQVTM, CDR2 ANQGSEA. CDR3 coding DNA: TGCAGCGTTGAGCCCTCGGGACAGGGGGATACCCAGTACTTC. Amino acid sequence: CSVEPSGQGDTQYF.

This clonotype was picked up a small number of times. This chain uses TRBV12-3 or TRBV12-4 with TRBJ2-7; D not resolved. Trimming removed 2 bases from V and 6 bases from J, with 5 bases in between. The CDR3 contains 11 residues. In nucleotides, the CDR3 is TGTGCCAGCAGTTTACGGTCCGAGCAGTACTTC. Protein sequence: CASSLRSEQYF.

This clonotype was detected a few times. The chain combines TRBV4-1 with TRBJ1-4; D is possibly TRBD1 (5 bases). Looked up from germline, CDR1 is MGHRA and CDR2 is YSYEKL. V lost 0 bases, J lost 3 bases, and 8 bases lay in between. This CDR3 region has 15 residues. The CDR3 DNA reads TGCGCCAGCAGCCAAGAGGGGGGTCCTAATGAAAAACTGTTTTTT. It encodes CASSQEGGPNEKLFF.

The chain couples TRBV7-9 to TRBJ2-3; TRBD1 might be the D (6 bases). Germline V CDR1 and CDR2: SEHNR, FQNEAQ (reference sequence). Trimming removed 6 bases at V and 4 bases at J, with 29 bases between. The length of the CDR3 is 19 residues. The CDR3 nucleotides read TGTGCCAGCAGACAAGCCGGGACACCGGGATCCCATTTCGCAGATACGCAGTATTTT. This codes for CASRQAGTPGSHFADTQYF.

The J gene is TRBJ2-7, the V gene TRBV6-2 or TRBV6-3, with TRBD1 matching 7 bases. This CDR3 spans 15 amino acids. Per the germline V gene, CDR1 is MNHEY and CDR2 is SVGEGT. The ends lost 6 bases at V and 0 bases at J; junction bases unmatched: 8. This CDR3 reads CASRGGRADSYEQYF. The CDR3 region has the DNA TGTGCCAGCAGAGGGGGCAGGGCCGACTCCTACGAGCAGTACTTC.

This chain uses TRBV6-6 with TRBJ2-7; a weak D match, TRBD2 (5 bases). CDR3 length: 12 amino acids. V lost 4 bases to trimming and J lost 7 bases, with 11 bases between them. From germline, CDR1 is MNHNY and CDR2 SVGAGI (reference sequence). CDR3 DNA: TGTGCCAGCAGTTCAACGGGGTGGGAGCAGTACGTC. It encodes CASSSTGWEQYV.

Ten or more counts support this clonotype. The chain has TRBV4-3 and TRBJ2-3; D is uncertain. V lost 0 bases to trimming and J lost 1 base, with 5 bases between them. The CDR3 has 14 amino acids. Germline CDR1 and CDR2: LGHNA and YSLEER. CDR3 nucleotides: TGCGCCAGCAGCCAAGATGAGGGCACAGATACGCAGTATTTT. Protein product: CASSQDEGTDTQYF.

This clonotype was seen a few times. The chain couples TRBV5-1 to TRBJ2-7; D not certain. The length of the CDR3 is 15 residues. V dropped 0 bases and J dropped 3 bases, with 13 bases sitting between them. The germline gives CDR1 SGHRS, CDR2 YFSETQ. The CDR3 here is CASSLGDGGFYEQYV. The CDR3 nucleotides read TGCGCCAGCAGCTTGGGGGATGGCGGATTCTACGAGCAGTACGTC.

The CDR3 is CASSSTWNQPQHF. The CDR3, as DNA: TGTGCCAGCAGTTCAACTTGGAATCAGCCCCAGCATTTT. The chain has TRBV6-2 or TRBV6-3 and TRBJ1-5; D gene ambiguous. This CDR3 spans 13 amino acids. Germline CDR1 MNHEY, CDR2 SVGEGT. V was pared by 4 bases and J by 4 bases, with 8 bases between.

The chain is built from TRBV7-3 and TRBJ2-1; D unresolved. The CDR3 has 15 residues. The V and J ends lost 3 bases and 2 bases respectively, with 11 bases between them. In germline, CDR1 is SGHTA, CDR2 FQGTGA. CDR3: CASSLERATYNEQFF. CDR3 nucleotide sequence: TGTGCCAGCAGCTTGGAAAGGGCCACCTACAATGAGCAGTTCTTC.

This clonotype was counted only a few times. J is TRBJ2-1 and V is TRBV18, with TRBD2 matching 7 bases. The J segment lost 0 bases and the V segment lost 4 bases, leaving 9 bases of the junction unmatched. Germline V lookup: CDR1 KGHSH, CDR2 LQKENI. CDR3 length: 17 residues. CDR3 nucleotide sequence: TGTGCCAGCTCACTGCATGGGGGGGGAACCTCCTACAATGAGCAGTTCTTC. The encoded protein is CASSLHGGGTSYNEQFF.

This clonotype appeared a few times. The V and J genes are TRBV4-1 and TRBJ2-7; possible D gene TRBD1, 5 bases. V was clipped by 0 bases and J by 5 bases, with 11 bases between them. The length of the CDR3 is 14 residues. Germline V gene data show CDR1 as MGHRA and CDR2 as YSYEKL. In DNA form, the CDR3 reads TGCGCCAGCAGCCAAGAGGATAGGGGTAACGAGCAGTACTTC. It is translated as CASSQEDRGNEQYF.

Only a few counts were recorded for this clonotype. The rearrangement joins TRBV4-1 to TRBJ1-1; TRBD1 matches 7 bases. CDR1 is MGHRA, CDR2 YSYEKL, per germline. This CDR3 contains 13 residues. Trimming took 4 bases from V and 4 from J; bases not matched to a gene: 3. This chain's CDR3 is CASSRPGGTEAFF. The CDR3 DNA is TGCGCCAGCAGCCGCCCAGGGGGCACTGAAGCTTTCTTT.